Detailed here is one T cell receptor beta chain. This sample is drawn from a study of technical replicates of blood from several donors. With V trimmed by 6 bases and J by 1 base, 3 bases remained unmatched. The germline V gene encodes CDR1 MGHRA and CDR2 YSYEKL. The CDR3 totals 14 residues. The data were produced by immunoSEQ multiplex PCR, yet TCRdb's version contains in-frame clones alone and is incomplete. The table includes 72,000 or so clones, about 94% detected once. The chain employs TRBV4-1 and TRBJ1-1, with 9 positions matching TRBD1. The TCR comes from a human donor in good health. The sequenced sample was T cells isolated from PBMCs. Here the CDR3 DNA reads TGCGCCAGCAGTCTGGGACAGGGGAACACTGAAGCTTTCTTT. Protein product: CASSLGQGNTEAFF.